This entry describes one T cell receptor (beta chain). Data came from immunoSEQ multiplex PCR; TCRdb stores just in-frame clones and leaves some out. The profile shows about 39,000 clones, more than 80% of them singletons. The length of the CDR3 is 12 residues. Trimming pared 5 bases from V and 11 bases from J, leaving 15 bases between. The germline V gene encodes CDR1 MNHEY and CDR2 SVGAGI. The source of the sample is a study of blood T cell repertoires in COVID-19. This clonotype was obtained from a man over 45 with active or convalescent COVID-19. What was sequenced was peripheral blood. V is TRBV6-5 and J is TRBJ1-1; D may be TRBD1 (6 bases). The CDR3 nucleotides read TGTGCCAGCAGTCTTACAGGGTCGGGGGCTTTCTTT. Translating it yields CASSLTGSGAFF.